The rows below give T cell receptor beta chains drawn from one sample of a study of chemoradiotherapy in HPV16-positive cancers. Assay used: immunoSEQ multiplex PCR; TCRdb lists only in-frame clones, some missing. Of around 13,000 clones listed, 65% are singletons. This material was acquired from a patient who underwent chemoradiotherapy. The source is a human donor with HPV-associated anogenital cancer. Both conserved end residues are part of each CDR3. The order of the fields is CDR3 protein, CDR3 DNA, clone size, V gene, J gene, D gene. The D gene is left open where the match is weak. Size is omitted from some rows. Given values are once, few, many or a class for expanded clones.

CDR3aa: CASSLRAPGHGANVLTF; CDR3nt: TGTGCCAGCAGTTTACGGGCCCCAGGACATGGGGCCAACGTCCTGACTTTC; abundance: NA; v_gene: TRBV27; j_gene: TRBJ2-6; d_gene: NA
CDR3aa: CASSQDASWAETQYF; CDR3nt: TGCGCCAGCAGCCAAGATGCGTCGTGGGCAGAGACCCAGTACTTC; abundance: few; v_gene: TRBV4-3; j_gene: TRBJ2-5; d_gene: NA
CDR3aa: CASKRGSYNSPLHF; CDR3nt: TGTGCCAGCAAGCGGGGCTCCTATAATTCACCCCTCCACTTT; abundance: few; v_gene: TRBV2; j_gene: TRBJ1-6; d_gene: NA
CDR3aa: CASSDGGGATDTQYF; CDR3nt: TGTGCCAGCAGTGATGGCGGGGGGGCCACAGATACGCAGTATTTT; abundance: once; v_gene: TRBV6-4; j_gene: TRBJ2-3; d_gene: TRBD2
CDR3aa: CASSAGGFSSYEQYF; CDR3nt: TGTGCCAGCAGCGCAGGGGGATTTAGCTCCTACGAGCAGTACTTC; abundance: once; v_gene: TRBV5-6; j_gene: TRBJ2-7; d_gene: TRBD1
CDR3aa: CASSSTGTGSEQYF; CDR3nt: TGTGCCAGCAGTTCCACCGGGACAGGGAGCGAGCAGTACTTC; abundance: NA; v_gene: TRBV28; j_gene: TRBJ2-7; d_gene: TRBD1
CDR3aa: CASSLSSGSNEQFF; CDR3nt: TGTGCCAGCAGTCTCTCCAGCGGGAGCAATGAGCAGTTCTTC; abundance: NA; v_gene: TRBV7-6; j_gene: TRBJ2-1; d_gene: TRBD2
CDR3aa: CASSASPPGIGNSPLHF; CDR3nt: TGTGCCAGCAGTGCCTCACCCCCCGGGATCGGGAATTCACCCCTCCACTTT; abundance: NA; v_gene: TRBV25-1; j_gene: TRBJ1-6; d_gene: NA
CDR3aa: CASSPGSLGTEAFF; CDR3nt: TGTGCCAGCAGCCCCGGATCGCTCGGCACTGAAGCTTTCTTT; abundance: few; v_gene: TRBV7-3; j_gene: TRBJ1-1; d_gene: NA
CDR3aa: CASSLRQGARYEQYF; CDR3nt: TGTGCCAGCAGCTTGCGACAGGGGGCAAGGTACGAGCAGTACTTC; abundance: few; v_gene: TRBV5-5; j_gene: TRBJ2-7; d_gene: TRBD1
CDR3aa: CASSHLGTSGSNEQFF; CDR3nt: TGCGCCAGCAGCCACCTTGGGACTAGCGGGAGTAATGAGCAGTTCTTC; abundance: NA; v_gene: TRBV4-1; j_gene: TRBJ2-1; d_gene: TRBD2
CDR3aa: CAISEIETNTGELFF; CDR3nt: TGTGCCATCAGTGAAATTGAGACCAACACCGGGGAGCTGTTTTTT; abundance: NA; v_gene: TRBV10-3; j_gene: TRBJ2-2; d_gene: NA
CDR3aa: CASSERTGRNSPLHF; CDR3nt: TGTGCCAGCAGCGAAAGGACAGGCAGGAATTCACCCCTCCACTTT; abundance: NA; v_gene: TRBV7-3; j_gene: TRBJ1-6; d_gene: TRBD1
CDR3aa: CASSVEGEGNYEQYF; CDR3nt: TGTGCCAGCAGCGTAGAGGGAGAAGGGAACTACGAGCAGTACTTC; abundance: NA; v_gene: TRBV9; j_gene: TRBJ2-7; d_gene: NA
CDR3aa: CAITQGSSYEQYF; CDR3nt: TGTGCCATCACACAGGGGAGCTCCTACGAGCAGTACTTC; abundance: NA; v_gene: TRBV10-3; j_gene: TRBJ2-7; d_gene: TRBD1
CDR3aa: CASSSGGYGYTF; CDR3nt: TGTGCCAGCAGTTCAGGGGGCTATGGCTACACCTTC; abundance: NA; v_gene: TRBV28; j_gene: TRBJ1-2; d_gene: TRBD1
CDR3aa: CASSQDVEGRPVEKLFF; CDR3nt: TGCGCCAGCAGCCAAGATGTAGAGGGAAGACCCGTTGAAAAACTGTTTTTT; abundance: once; v_gene: TRBV4-1; j_gene: TRBJ1-4; d_gene: NA
CDR3aa: CASSAGLAGHEQFF; CDR3nt: TGTGCCAGCAGTGCGGGGCTAGCGGGACATGAGCAGTTCTTC; abundance: NA; v_gene: TRBV6-1; j_gene: TRBJ2-1; d_gene: TRBD2
CDR3aa: CSVDGAGAGGEQFF; CDR3nt: TGCAGCGTTGATGGGGCGGGAGCGGGGGGGGAGCAGTTCTTC; abundance: NA; v_gene: TRBV29-1; j_gene: TRBJ2-1; d_gene: TRBD2
CDR3aa: CASSPAANTEAFF; CDR3nt: TGTGCCAGCAGTCCCGCTGCGAACACTGAAGCTTTCTTT; abundance: NA; v_gene: TRBV6-5; j_gene: TRBJ1-1; d_gene: NA
CDR3aa: CASSQGTSVLDTQYF; CDR3nt: TGTGCCAGCAGCCAAGGGACTAGCGTCTTAGATACGCAGTATTTT; abundance: NA; v_gene: TRBV7-3; j_gene: TRBJ2-3; d_gene: TRBD2
CDR3aa: CASSSRTGEQYF; CDR3nt: TGTGCCAGCAGTTCCCGGACAGGGGAGCAGTACTTC; abundance: NA; v_gene: TRBV28; j_gene: TRBJ2-7; d_gene: TRBD1
CDR3aa: CASSENGGNDGYTF; CDR3nt: TGTGCCAGCAGTGAAAATGGAGGGAACGATGGCTACACCTTC; abundance: NA; v_gene: TRBV6-1; j_gene: TRBJ1-2; d_gene: NA
CDR3aa: CASSSRASPLAF; CDR3nt: TGTGCCAGCAGCTCCCGTGCCTCACCGCTGGCCTTC; abundance: NA; v_gene: TRBV7-2; j_gene: TRBJ1-2; d_gene: NA
CDR3aa: CASSKTATGTYNEQFF; CDR3nt: TGTGCCAGCAGCAAAACGGCGACAGGGACCTACAATGAGCAGTTCTTC; abundance: NA; v_gene: TRBV7-3; j_gene: TRBJ2-1; d_gene: TRBD1
CDR3aa: CASILRVGNTEAFF; CDR3nt: TGTGCCAGCATTCTAAGGGTGGGGAACACTGAAGCTTTCTTT; abundance: NA; v_gene: TRBV2; j_gene: TRBJ1-1; d_gene: NA
CDR3aa: CASSINSGANVLTF; CDR3nt: TGTGCCAGTAGTATAAACTCTGGGGCCAACGTCCTGACTTTC; abundance: NA; v_gene: TRBV19; j_gene: TRBJ2-6; d_gene: NA
CDR3aa: CASSPPFRVGNEQFF; CDR3nt: TGTGCCAGCAGCCCCCCTTTTCGGGTTGGGAATGAGCAGTTCTTC; abundance: NA; v_gene: TRBV7-9; j_gene: TRBJ2-1; d_gene: NA
CDR3aa: CASSIRTGGVRRTEAFF; CDR3nt: TGTGCCAGTAGTATAAGGACAGGGGGCGTCAGGAGGACTGAAGCTTTCTTT; abundance: few; v_gene: TRBV19; j_gene: TRBJ1-1; d_gene: TRBD1
CDR3aa: CASSGTSGSIHEQYF; CDR3nt: TGTGCCAGCTCAGGTACTAGCGGGAGTATCCACGAGCAGTACTTC; abundance: NA; v_gene: TRBV18; j_gene: TRBJ2-7; d_gene: TRBD2
CDR3aa: CASSTGTSSTDTQYF; CDR3nt: TGTGCCAGCAGTACCGGGACCTCAAGCACAGATACGCAGTATTTT; abundance: NA; v_gene: TRBV25-1; j_gene: TRBJ2-3; d_gene: NA
CDR3aa: CASGGAGGETQYF; CDR3nt: TGTGCCAGTGGGGGGGCGGGTGGAGAGACCCAGTACTTC; abundance: NA; v_gene: TRBV19; j_gene: TRBJ2-5; d_gene: NA
CDR3aa: CASRYRQGKLAGANVLTF; CDR3nt: TGTGCCAGCAGGTACAGACAGGGTAAATTGGCTGGGGCCAACGTCCTGACTTTC; abundance: few; v_gene: TRBV6-7; j_gene: TRBJ2-6; d_gene: TRBD1